Below, one TCR beta chain is given with its context. As handled by the study authors: Nucleated cell counts were estimated from reference gene primer amplification. Repertoires were generated with immunoSEQ multiplex PCR, while TCRdb's copy carries only in-frame clones and drops some. From that table come the V and J calls and clone size; the DNA was used to work out D and trimming. The sample contains some 130,000 clones, roughly 85% of which appear only once. The sample comes from a study of blood T cell repertoires in COVID-19. Study-level information: T cells, B-cell-depleted T cells, or PBMCs provided the cDNA or gDNA that served as material.

The germline CDR1 and CDR2 sequences are GTSNPN and SVGIG (reference sequence). The CDR3 totals 13 residues. V was trimmed by 2 bases and J by 8 bases, leaving 15 bases between them. Input material: peripheral blood. The chain uses TRBV30 and TRBJ1-2; possibly TRBD1 for D (5 bases). The TCR was taken from a man between 60 and 75 years old with acute or convalescent COVID-19. CDR3 loop: CAWSLKGPGGYTF. In DNA, the CDR3 is TGTGCCTGGAGTTTGAAGGGGCCGGGCGGCTACACCTTC. Variable domain in full (rest from reference TRBV30 and TRBJ1-2): SQTIHQWPATLVQPVGSPLSLECTVEGTSNPNLYWYRQAAGRGLQLLFYSVGIGQISSEVPQNLSASRPQDRQFILSSKKLLLSDSGFYLCAWSLKGPGGYTFGSGTRLTVV.